This T cell receptor (beta chain) was recorded in a study of tumor-infiltrating lymphocytes in oesophageal squamous cell carcinoma. The CDR3 spans 18 residues, counting both ends. Germline assignment: CDR1 MNHNS and CDR2 SASEGT. MiXCR was run by TCRdb on the reads, yielding one entry per CDR3 protein. The sample contains 12,000 or so distinct CDR3 sequences, around 60% of which appear only once. As regards this clonotype: No conserved phenylalanine or tryptophan ends this CDR3, so it is likely a read error. No DNA is shown, since the ends of the CDR3 on it are uncertain; the CDR3 is the one TCRdb lists.

The chain is built from TRBV6-1 and TRBJ2-3; the table's D call, TRBD2, has no DNA check behind it. Sequencing input: blood. The sequence derives from a female donor with esophageal squamous cell carcinoma. CDR3 amino acids: CASRESGASSYNEQFFGP.